Described below is a single T cell receptor (beta chain) sequence and its context. The antigen remains undetermined. The data stem from a study of T cells in Graves' hyperthyroidism and ophthalmopathy. Overall study results and limits: In blood, most of the thyroid clonotypes expanded above 0.001 were also present. Ophthalmopathy and stable hyperthyroidism were separated by a 13 V-J model.

Diagnosing involved the use of clinical symptoms, serum thyroxine and TRAb, thyroid ultrasound and orbital computed tomography. From RNA transcripts, TCR beta CDR3 regions were amplified. The HTBI set primed first-round TCR CDR3 RT-PCR. TCRdb reprocessed the multiplex PCR reads via MiXCR and lists one record per CDR3 protein. The sample contains approximately 400,000 distinct CDR3 sequences, less than 15% of which appear only once. CDR3 length equals 14 residues. With 6 bases clipped from V and 6 bases from J, the junction kept 6 bases outside the gene matches. Germline lookup yields CDR1 PRHDT and CDR2 FYEKMQ (reference sequence).

The rearrangement links TRBV13 to TRBJ2-4; 9 bases line up with TRBD1. The sample was blood. This sequence was found in a man younger than 45 with Graves' hyperthyroidism that later progressed to Graves' ophthalmopathy. CDR3 bases: TGTGCCAGCAGGTTGACAGGGGGAGGAAACATTCAGTACTTC. It codes for CASRLTGGGNIQYF.